The sample holds one count of the clone carrying this TCR beta chain. Its antigen remains unknown. V lost 8 bases and J 0 bases, leaving 14 bases between the germline ends. The germline V gene encodes CDR1 GTSNPN and CDR2 SVGIG (reference sequence). This CDR3 region has 14 residues. Sequencing sought depths of 1 in 200,000 to 1 in 1 million T cells. The method was immunoSEQ multiplex PCR; TCRdb's version includes in-frame clones alone and lacks a portion of them. The sample has 150,000 or so clones, 70% to 90% seen once. This sample was taken from a study of cytotoxic CD8 clonotypes in ibrutinib-treated CLL. Broader study findings: Higher clonality was seen at ibrutinib response and a return toward baseline at progression. Under therapy, public clonotypes either contracted or stayed stable, and they were uncommon. Clonality measured at baseline exceeded age-matched healthy donors, tracking circulating CD8+ T-cell counts.

V usage is TRBV30 and J usage is TRBJ2-1; D possibly corresponds to TRBD2 (5 bases). The specimen was PBMCs, collected after 36 months of ibrutinib treatment. The source of this sequence is a human donor with chronic lymphocytic leukemia. The CDR3 DNA follows: TGTGCCGCCCTCGTAGGGAGCTCCTACAATGAGCAGTTCTTC. Amino acids: CAALVGSSYNEQFF.